This T cell receptor beta chain stems from a study of blood T cell repertoires in COVID-19. About the research overall: Collection of acute and convalescent COVID-19 samples took place in the United States, Italy and Spain. PBMCs, B-cell-depleted T cells, or T cells provided the cDNA or gDNA that made up the material.

Trimming removed 4 bases at V and 3 bases at J, with 7 bases between. CDR1 and CDR2 from the germline V gene are MNHEY and SVGEGT. There are 12 residues in the CDR3. Per the authors' pipeline: Nucleated cell counts were estimated from reference gene primer amplification. Produced via immunoSEQ multiplex PCR; TCRdb's table is partial and in-frame only. That table is the source of V, J and clone size, and D and trimming were worked out from the DNA. This table holds about 140,000 clones, 60% to 85% found once. The source material was peripheral blood. This clonotype was sampled from a man between 50 and 59 years old with acute or convalescent COVID-19. This sequence joins TRBV6-2 or TRBV6-3 and TRBJ2-7; D ambiguous. The chain's CDR3 is CASSFSIYEQYF. The CDR3 DNA sequence: TGTGCCAGCAGTTTTTCTATCTACGAGCAGTACTTC.